Presented here are 32 T cell receptor beta chains from one specimen sequenced in a study of OX40 agonist ivuxolimab in advanced cancers. Sequenced by immunoSEQ multiplex PCR; TCRdb stores in-frame clones only, minus some. This sample has 27,000 or so clones, with 84% found just once. The source was CD4+ or CD8+ T cells sorted from blood, collected in a trial of the OX40 agonist ivuxolimab. These receptors all come from an adult with an advanced solid tumor such as melanoma, head and neck, liver or kidney cancer.

The chain joins TRBV15 to TRBJ2-7; a possible D gene is TRBD2 (6 bases). The germline CDR1 and CDR2 sequences are LNHNV and YYDKDF (reference sequence). This CDR3 is built from 13 residues. Trimming shortened V by 5 bases and J by 1 base, and 9 bases separated the two germline ends. CDR3: CATSPGLSYEQYF. The CDR3 DNA reads as TGTGCCACCAGCCCGGGACTTTCCTACGAGCAGTACTTC.

The rearrangement links TRBV4-2 to TRBJ2-1; TRBD2 matches 10 bases. There are 17 residues in the CDR3. Germline V lookup: CDR1 LGHNA, CDR2 YNFKEQ. Losses at the gene ends were 0 bases for V and 9 bases for J; bases not matched to a gene: 11. The DNA for the CDR3 is TGTGCCAGCAGCCAAGAGGGTCCAGCGGGGGGGCCGAGTGAGCAGTTCTTC. Its protein product is CASSQEGPAGGPSEQFF.

The rearrangement joins TRBV7-9 to TRBJ2-5; 9 bases agree with TRBD1. The germline V gene encodes CDR1 SEHNR and CDR2 FQNEAQ (reference sequence). Trimming removed 5 bases from V and 5 bases from J; junction bases left unmatched: 6. The CDR3 runs 14 residues. The CDR3 loop is CASSVGQGTETQYF. Written as DNA, the CDR3 is TGTGCCAGCAGCGTCGGACAGGGGACCGAGACCCAGTACTTC.

The rearrangement links TRBV6-1 to TRBJ2-4; D not resolved. Germline loops: CDR1 MNHNS, CDR2 SASEGT. Deletions cut 8 bases from V and 5 bases from J, with 10 bases between. This CDR3 comprises 12 residues. The CDR3 loop reads CASARTENIQYF. The CDR3 nucleotides are TGTGCCAGCGCCCGGACGGAAAACATTCAGTACTTC.

V gene TRBV27 combines with J gene TRBJ2-5, with no clear D. TRBJ2-7 matches the DNA end more closely, so the J call is doubtful. CDR1 is MNHEY and CDR2 is SMNVEV in the germline V gene (reference sequence). The CDR3 has 12 amino acids. The CDR3 region has the DNA TGTGCCAGCGCTCTAACGGGCCACGAGCAGTACTTC. Translated: CASALTGHEQYF.

CDR3 in amino acids: CASSVSGTSSYEQYF. As DNA, the CDR3 is TGTGCCAGCAGCGTATCCGGGACTAGCTCCTACGAGCAGTACTTC. This chain uses TRBV11-2 with TRBJ2-7, with 8 bases aligning to TRBD2. The CDR3 sequence is 15 residues long. CDR1 SGHAT and CDR2 FQNNGV come from the germline V gene. Trimming cost V 5 bases and J 0 bases; bases outside gene matches: 6.

The chain links TRBV6-6 to TRBJ2-7, with 10 bases aligning to TRBD1. Germline-derived CDR1 and CDR2 are MNHNY and SVGAGI (reference sequence). The CDR3 covers 14 residues. V shed 0 bases, J shed 6 bases, and the junction held 2 bases outside the gene matches. The CDR3 reads CASSYSGTGVEQYF. CDR3 in DNA: TGTGCCAGCAGTTACTCCGGGACAGGGGTCGAGCAGTACTTC.

This clone was picked up a small number of times. The V gene is TRBV30, the J gene TRBJ2-7; 9 bases map to TRBD1. The CDR3 is 16 amino acids. CDR1 and CDR2 (germline): GTSNPN, SVGIG (reference sequence). J gave up 1 base and V 1 base, and 8 bases lay outside the gene matches. CDR3 in amino acids: CAWSDPPGTGSYEQYF. The CDR3 nucleotides read TGTGCCTGGAGTGATCCTCCCGGGACAGGGTCCTACGAGCAGTACTTC.

The chain recombines TRBV11-2 with TRBJ1-1; D not certain. The germline CDR1 and CDR2 sequences are SGHAT and FQNNGV. V was clipped by 1 base and J by 1 base, with 7 bases between them. The CDR3 is 14 amino acids. CDR3 DNA sequence: TGTGCCAGCAGCTTAGGCCCGGGGAACACTGAAGCTTTCTTT. This gives the protein CASSLGPGNTEAFF.

V is TRBV27 and J is TRBJ2-7, with 7 bases fitting TRBD1. The CDR3 is made up of 15 amino acids. Trimming at V came to 6 bases and at J to 3 bases, leaving 11 bases not matched to a gene. Looked up from germline, CDR1 is MNHEY and CDR2 is SMNVEV (reference sequence). As DNA, the CDR3 is TGTGCCAGCAGGATCGCGCGACAGGGACACTACGAGCAGTACTTC. Residues: CASRIARQGHYEQYF.

Remarks on this clone: The sample holds other DNA sequences that translate to the same CDR3. The rearrangement uses TRBV19 and TRBJ2-7, with TRBD1 identical over 11 bases. V dropped 6 bases and J dropped 4; count of bases not matched to a gene: 5. Germline V gene sequence: CDR1 LNHDA, CDR2 SQIVND (reference sequence). The CDR3 spans 14 residues. The CDR3 nucleotides read TGTGCCAGTAGCGCTGGGACAGGGGGTTACGAGCAGTACTTC. Translated, it gives CASSAGTGGYEQYF.

The chain employs TRBV2 and TRBJ1-1, with D perhaps matching TRBD1 (5 bases). V shed 7 bases and J shed 4 bases, with 16 bases lying between them. From germline, CDR1 is SNHLY and CDR2 FYNNEI. This CDR3 is 14 amino acids long. The CDR3 region is CASKLLGGGTEAFF. The DNA of the CDR3 is TGTGCCAGCAAGCTACTTGGGGGTGGCACTGAAGCTTTCTTT.

This chain's CDR3 is CASSLGTGGDQPQHF. The CDR3 region has the DNA TGCGCCAGCAGCTTGGGGACAGGGGGCGATCAGCCCCAGCATTTT. V gene TRBV5-1 combines with J gene TRBJ1-5; 11 nucleotides line up with TRBD1. J lost 5 bases, V lost 0 bases, and 1 base had no gene match. CDR3 length equals 15 residues. Germline-derived CDR1 and CDR2 are SGHRS and YFSETQ. The full variable domain, its missing parts supplied by reference TRBV5-1 and TRBJ1-5, is KAGVTQTPRYLIKTRGQQVTLSCSPISGHRSVSWYQQTPGQGLQFLFEYFSETQRNKGNFPGRFSGRQFSNSRSEMNVSTLELGDSALYLCASSLGTGGDQPQHFGDGTRLSIL.

The chain is built from TRBV27 and TRBJ1-2; TRBD1 aligns across 8 bases. Germline V gene data show CDR1 as MNHEY and CDR2 as SMNVEV (reference sequence). Trimming cost V 10 bases and J 4 bases; bases outside gene matches: 5. The length of the CDR3 is 12 residues. CDR3 in amino acids: CATHRGGYGYTF. CDR3 in DNA: TGTGCCACCCACAGGGGGGGCTATGGCTACACCTTC.

V is TRBV7-2 and J is TRBJ2-3, with D maybe TRBD2 (7 bases). Germline CDR1 SGHTA, CDR2 FQGNSA. Trimming shortened V by 5 bases and J by 4 bases, and 13 bases separated the two germline ends. This CDR3 contains 14 residues. The CDR3, as DNA: TGTGCCAGCAGCCAATGGGGGGGCCCAGATACGCAGTATTTT. Its protein is CASSQWGGPDTQYF.

V usage is TRBV7-9 and J usage is TRBJ2-5; 7 bases align to TRBD2. J gave up 0 bases and V 6 bases, and 4 bases lay outside the gene matches. Germline lookup yields CDR1 SEHNR and CDR2 FQNEAQ (reference sequence). CDR3 length: 14 residues. The CDR3 DNA follows: TGTGCCAGCAGGAGGGAGGGGAACCAAGAGACCCAGTACTTC. Amino acid sequence: CASRREGNQETQYF. Full variable domain (remainder filled in from reference TRBV7-9 and TRBJ2-5): DTGVSQNPRHKITKRGQNVTFRCDPISEHNRLYWYRQTLGQGPEFLTYFQNEAQLEKSRLLSDRFSAERPKGSFSTLEIQRTEQGDSAMYLCASRREGNQETQYFGPGTRLLVL.

This chain joins TRBV27 and TRBJ2-4, with D maybe TRBD2 (6 bases). Trimming stripped 3 bases from V and 6 bases from J, with 9 bases between. The CDR3 loop spans 13 amino acids. Per the germline V gene, CDR1 is MNHEY and CDR2 is SMNVEV (reference sequence). CDR3 protein: CASSFKGGNIQYF. CDR3 sequence (DNA): TGTGCCAGCAGTTTTAAGGGAGGAAACATTCAGTACTTC.

This clone came up many times. The genes are TRBV7-3 and TRBJ2-3; TRBD2 aligns across 8 bases. The CDR3 is made up of 15 amino acids. Trimming at V came to 10 bases and at J to 2 bases, leaving 11 bases not matched to a gene. Germline loops: CDR1 SGHTA, CDR2 FQGTGA. CDR3 residues: CATSPGGGPTDTQYF. The CDR3 DNA reads as TGTGCCACCTCTCCCGGGGGGGGGCCCACAGATACGCAGTATTTT. The variable domain in full, with the rest retrieved from reference TRBV7-3 and TRBJ2-3, is GAGVSQTPSNKVTEKGKYVELRCDPISGHTALYWYRQSLGQGPEFLIYFQGTGAADDSGLPNDRFFAVRPEGSVSTLKIQRTERGDSAVYLCATSPGGGPTDTQYFGPGTRLTVL.

The chain joins TRBV27 to TRBJ1-5, with unresolved D. CDR1 is MNHEY, CDR2 SMNVEV, per germline (reference sequence). The V and J ends lost 2 bases and 8 bases respectively, with 10 bases between them. The CDR3 contains 13 residues. In DNA, the CDR3 is TGTGCCAGCAGTTTAGGAGGTAATAAGCCCCAGCATTTT. It codes for CASSLGGNKPQHF.

The rearrangement joins TRBV19 to TRBJ2-7; 7 positions match TRBD1. This CDR3 is 14 amino acids long. The germline gives CDR1 LNHDA, CDR2 SQIVND (reference sequence). The J segment lost 2 bases and the V segment lost 1 base, leaving 2 bases of the junction unmatched. The CDR3 region is CASSIGTGAYEQYF. CDR3 in DNA: TGTGCCAGTAGTATAGGTACAGGGGCCTACGAGCAGTACTTC.

The chain's CDR3 is CASSVGAQPQHF. The DNA for the CDR3 is TGTGCCAGCAGTGTAGGGGCCCAGCCCCAGCATTTT. The chain joins TRBV6-5 to TRBJ1-5, with D perhaps TRBD1 (5 bases). V shed 5 bases and J shed 7 bases, with 9 bases lying between them. Germline values: CDR1 MNHEY, CDR2 SVGAGI. CDR3 length: 12 residues.

In DNA form, the CDR3 reads TGTGCCAGCTCACCACCGGCAGGGGTTTACAATGAGCAGTTCTTC. The encoded protein is CASSPPAGVYNEQFF. The rearrangement links TRBV18 to TRBJ2-1; maybe TRBD1 (6 bases). Trimming shortened V by 0 bases and J by 4 bases, and 10 bases separated the two germline ends. There are 15 residues in the CDR3. Germline-derived CDR1 and CDR2 are KGHSH and LQKENI.

This chain uses TRBV19 with TRBJ1-2; possible D gene TRBD1, 6 bases. The CDR3 has 13 residues. V lost 1 base and J lost 7, with 10 bases in between. Germline values: CDR1 LNHDA, CDR2 SQIVND (reference sequence). DNA for the CDR3: TGTGCCAGTAGTATAGGAACAGGGAGTGGCTACACCTTC. Its protein is CASSIGTGSGYTF.

This clone has a handful of counts. The chain uses TRBV6-6 and TRBJ1-6, with 7 bases aligning to TRBD1. The trim removed 5 bases at V and 7 bases at J, leaving 2 bases unmatched. Germline V gene lookup returns CDR1 MNHNY and CDR2 SVGAGI (reference sequence). This CDR3 has 13 amino acids. CDR3 nucleotide sequence: TGTGCCAGCAGTGACAGGGAGAATTCACCCCTCCACTTT. It encodes CASSDRENSPLHF.

The CDR3 here is CASRPDSGANVLTF. The CDR3 region has the DNA TGTGCCAGCAGACCAGACTCTGGGGCCAACGTCCTGACTTTC. The chain employs TRBV6-1 and TRBJ2-6; D is undetermined. There are 14 residues in the CDR3. Per the germline V gene, CDR1 is MNHNS and CDR2 is SASEGT. V was trimmed by 6 bases and J by 0 bases, leaving 6 bases between them.

The chain joins TRBV27 to TRBJ2-7, with D unclear. V lost 3 bases, J lost 4 bases, and 4 bases lay in between. Looked up from germline, CDR1 is MNHEY and CDR2 is SMNVEV (reference sequence). This CDR3 spans 11 amino acids. The CDR3 DNA follows: TGTGCCAGCAGTTTGGGTTACGAGCAGTACTTC. Protein sequence: CASSLGYEQYF.

The table lists this clone with a count of one. This rearrangement joins TRBV9 to TRBJ2-1; 8 bases fit TRBD1. The CDR3 is 16 residues long. Germline lookup yields CDR1 SGDLS and CDR2 YYNGEE. Trimming removed 4 bases from V and 0 bases from J; junction bases left unmatched: 6. CDR3 protein: CASSPEDRGSYNEQFF. The CDR3 region has the DNA TGTGCCAGCAGCCCCGAAGACAGGGGCTCCTACAATGAGCAGTTCTTC.

This chain uses TRBV5-6 with TRBJ1-1; no definite D call. Germline CDR1 reads SGHDT; CDR2 reads YYEEEE. The CDR3 totals 16 residues. The V gene lost 0 bases and the J gene lost 4 bases, with 16 bases spanning the gap. The CDR3 region has the DNA TGTGCCAGCAGCTTGGCCCGACATGTCGATAGCACTGAAGCTTTCTTT. Residues: CASSLARHVDSTEAFF.

This clone came up once. This chain uses TRBV21-1 with TRBJ1-3; the table's D call TRBD1 went unverified against the DNA. TRBV21-1 is classified as a pseudogene. There are 17 residues in the CDR3. CDR3 sequence (DNA): TGTGCCAGCAGCAAAGGGGGACAGGGCCCCTCTGGAAACACCATATATTTT. Translated: CASSKGGQGPSGNTIYF.

J is TRBJ2-3 and V is TRBV6-5; unclear D gene. Germline V gene data show CDR1 as MNHEY and CDR2 as SVGAGI. With 6 bases removed from V and 0 bases from J, the gap between germline ends came to 13 bases. This CDR3 spans 15 amino acids. The chain's CDR3 is CASSSDASSTDTQYF. CDR3 DNA sequence: TGTGCCAGCAGCTCCGACGCGTCTAGCACAGATACGCAGTATTTT.

The rearrangement links TRBV7-2 to TRBJ1-4; a possible D gene is TRBD1 (5 bases). The germline CDR1 and CDR2 sequences are SGHTA and FQGNSA. Trimming removed 5 bases from V and 5 bases from J, with 15 bases in between. The length of the CDR3 is 15 residues. The CDR3 region is CASSDLTDTNEKLFF. The CDR3 region has the DNA TGTGCCAGCAGCGACCTGACAGATACGAATGAAAAACTGTTTTTT.

The chain joins TRBV27 to TRBJ2-7, with 9 bases fitting TRBD2. The V and J ends lost 2 bases and 3 bases, in that order; junction bases with no gene match: 5. The CDR3 contains 15 residues. Germline loops: CDR1 MNHEY, CDR2 SMNVEV (reference sequence). The CDR3 coding sequence is TGTGCCAGCAGTTTAAGGACTAGCGCTTACTACGAGCAGTACTTC. It is translated as CASSLRTSAYYEQYF.